This T cell receptor beta chain was obtained from a study of cytomegalovirus exposure and HLA in healthy donors. CDR1 MNHEY and CDR2 SVGAGI come from the germline V gene. The V segment lost 4 bases and the J segment 7 bases; nucleotides outside the gene matches: 3. CDR3 length equals 14 residues. PCR primers comprised 60 Vbeta and 13 Jbeta primers. Profiled with immunoSEQ multiplex PCR; TCRdb holds only in-frame clones, not every one. The data contain approximately 83,000 clones, approximately 80% of them singletons. The material sequenced was PBMCs. J is TRBJ1-5 and V is TRBV6-5; the match to TRBD1 covers 11 bases. The sequence was collected from a man between 18 and 29 years old in good health and CMV-seronegative. The CDR3 DNA reads as TGTGCCAGCAGTTCCGGGACAGGGGGACAGCCCCAGCATTTT. It translates to CASSSGTGGQPQHF.